This entry features one TCR beta chain sequence. The antigen remains undetermined. The data are from a study of monozygotic twins with inflammatory bowel disease. Collection yielded 2.5 to 3 ml of blood per donor. Amplification of TCRalpha and TCRbeta cDNA involved two nested PCRs that ran for about 16 and 10 cycles. Each CDR3 protein gets one entry in TCRdb, which reprocessed the 5' RACE reads and gives no DNA. This sample's table reports some 150,000 distinct CDR3 sequences. The CDR3 sequence is 11 residues long. CDR1 is SGHRS and CDR2 is YFSETQ in the germline V gene. Overall study findings and caveats: Reduced clonotype sharing with other individuals was observed in IBD patients relative to healthy twins, especially with disease activity. It was in IBD patients that TCRbeta diversity (inverse Simpson) was lower than in healthy co-twins.

The chain links TRBV5-1 to TRBJ2-1. The sequence came from a human donor with ulcerative colitis or Crohn's disease, or a healthy co-twin of an affected twin (not recorded which). Source material: blood. The CDR3 sequence is CASSLTNEQFF. The whole variable domain, filled in from reference TRBV5-1 and TRBJ2-1, reads KAGVTQTPRYLIKTRGQQVTLSCSPISGHRSVSWYQQTPGQGLQFLFEYFSETQRNKGNFPGRFSGRQFSNSRSEMNVSTLELGDSALYLCASSLTNEQFFGPGTRLTVL.